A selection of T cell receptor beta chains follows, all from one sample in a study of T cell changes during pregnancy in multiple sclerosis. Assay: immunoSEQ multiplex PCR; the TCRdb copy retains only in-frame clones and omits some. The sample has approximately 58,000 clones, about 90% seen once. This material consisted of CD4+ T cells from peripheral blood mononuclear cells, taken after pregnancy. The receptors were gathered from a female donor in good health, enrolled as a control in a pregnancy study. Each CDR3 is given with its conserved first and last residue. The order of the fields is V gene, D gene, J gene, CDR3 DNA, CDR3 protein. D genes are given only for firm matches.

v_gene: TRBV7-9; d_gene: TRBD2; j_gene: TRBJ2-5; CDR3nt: TGTGCCAGCAGCTTACCAAAACTAGCGGGGGGTCAAGAGACCCAGTACTTC; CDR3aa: CASSLPKLAGGQETQYF
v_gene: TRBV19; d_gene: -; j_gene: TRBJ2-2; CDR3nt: TGTGCCAGTAGCCGACAGGCTTCGAACACCGGGGAGCTGTTTTTT; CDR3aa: CASSRQASNTGELFF
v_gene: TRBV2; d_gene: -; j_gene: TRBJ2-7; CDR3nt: TGTGCCAGCAGCGGGACTTGGGCGACCTACGAGCAGTACTTC; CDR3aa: CASSGTWATYEQYF
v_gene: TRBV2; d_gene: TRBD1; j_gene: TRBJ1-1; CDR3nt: TGTGCCAGCAGTGGGGGACAGGGTAGGACTGAAGCTTTCTTT; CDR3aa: CASSGGQGRTEAFF
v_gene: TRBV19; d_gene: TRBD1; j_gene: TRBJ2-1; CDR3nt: TGTGCCAGTAGTACTGGGGACAGGGATGTGGACGAGCAGTTCTTC; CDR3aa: CASSTGDRDVDEQFF
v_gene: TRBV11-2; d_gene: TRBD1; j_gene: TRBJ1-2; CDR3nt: TGTGCCAGCAAGGACAGGGGGGATGGCTACACCTTC; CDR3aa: CASKDRGDGYTF
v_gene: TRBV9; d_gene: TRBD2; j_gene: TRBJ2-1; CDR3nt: TGTGCCAGCAGCGTAGAGGGACGGACTAGCGGGGGTTACGAGCAGTTCTTC; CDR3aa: CASSVEGRTSGGYEQFF
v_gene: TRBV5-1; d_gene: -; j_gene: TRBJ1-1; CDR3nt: TGCGCCAGCAGCTTACATCAGAACACTGAAGCTTTCTTT; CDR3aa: CASSLHQNTEAFF
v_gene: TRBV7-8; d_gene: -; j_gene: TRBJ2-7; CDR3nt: TGTGCCAGCAGACATAATAGGGAGTCCTACGAGCAGTACTTC; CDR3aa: CASRHNRESYEQYF
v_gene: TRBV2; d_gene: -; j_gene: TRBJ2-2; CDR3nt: TGTGCCAGCAGGGCCCCCGCAGGGGGGACCGGGGAGCTGTTTTTT; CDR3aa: CASRAPAGGTGELFF
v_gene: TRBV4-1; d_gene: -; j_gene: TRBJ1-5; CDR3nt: TGCGCCAGCAGCCAAGAATTGTTCGGGTCTAGGAATCAGCCCCAGCATTTT; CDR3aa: CASSQELFGSRNQPQHF
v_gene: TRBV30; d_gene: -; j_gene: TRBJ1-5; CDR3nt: TGTGCCTGGAGCGAACAGTTCAATCAGCCCCAGCATTTT; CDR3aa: CAWSEQFNQPQHF
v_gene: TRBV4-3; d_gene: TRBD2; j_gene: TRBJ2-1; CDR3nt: TGCGCCAGCAGCCAGCGACTAGCGGGGGCCCCGTTCTTC; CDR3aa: CASSQRLAGAPFF
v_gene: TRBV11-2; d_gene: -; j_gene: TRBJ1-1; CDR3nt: TGTGCCAGCAGCTTACGGGTCCTAACTGAAGCTTTCTTT; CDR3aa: CASSLRVLTEAFF
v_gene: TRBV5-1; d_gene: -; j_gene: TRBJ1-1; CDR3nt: TGCGCCAGCAGGAGGGGGGGGTATTTGAACACTGAAGCTTTCTTT; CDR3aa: CASRRGGYLNTEAFF
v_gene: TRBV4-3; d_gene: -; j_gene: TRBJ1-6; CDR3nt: TGCGCCAGCAGCCAAGATAATAGGGGGTCACCCCTCCACTTT; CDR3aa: CASSQDNRGSPLHF
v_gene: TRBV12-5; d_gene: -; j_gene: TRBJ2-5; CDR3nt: TGTGCTAGTGCCGGGAGCCAAGAGACCCAGTACTTC; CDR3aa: CASAGSQETQYF